One T cell receptor (beta chain) is described in this entry. Its specificity is not known. Trimming stripped 2 bases from V and 6 bases from J, with 11 bases between. The CDR3 consists of 13 residues. Germline V lookup: CDR1 MNHEY, CDR2 SMNVEV (reference sequence). These data come from a study of shared clonotypes between healthy human individuals. General study findings and limits: Non-shared clonotypes displayed generation probabilities falling below those of clonotypes present in all four donors.

Cells designated naive CD8 were CD45RO-negative and were positively selected for CCR7, with terminally differentiated effector memory CD45RA+ cells excluded. All donors were healthy HIV-negative adults lacking recent acute infections or vaccinations. Each subset's genomic DNA was split evenly across several immunoSEQ plates. The repertoire was sequenced with immunoSEQ multiplex PCR; TCRdb's copy has only in-frame clones and lacks some. The data contain about 580,000 clones, 95% to 98% of them singletons. Sequencing was done on a sample of naive CD8+ T cells sorted from blood. The clonotype originates from a man in his thirties or forties in good health. The chain employs TRBV27 and TRBJ2-7, with a tentative D call TRBD2 (6 bases). The CDR3 loop is CASSLMRGAEQYF. The CDR3 DNA follows: TGTGCCAGCAGTTTAATGCGGGGTGCCGAGCAGTACTTC.